Described below is a single T cell receptor beta chain sequence and its context. Its antigen remains undetermined. A roughly 2.5 ml peripheral blood sample was drawn into PAXgene tubes per donor and stored at -80°C. Total RNA was isolated from whole blood with the PAXgene blood miRNA kit on an automated QIAcube, without T cell sorting. Peripheral blood from monozygotic twin pairs who were concordant or discordant for inflammatory bowel disease underwent deep TCRalpha and TCRbeta repertoire profiling using unique molecular barcoding. For every twin pair, smoking habits were documented, and each individual was categorised as a current, former or never smoker. The method was 5' RACE. The input for every TCR library was 3,500 to 4,000 ng of total RNA. For each sample, cDNA was synthesized in eight separate reactions using SMARTScribe reverse transcriptase. During cDNA synthesis, template switching introduced unique molecular identifiers that contained a 6-nucleotide sample barcode. TCRalpha and TCRbeta cDNA was amplified in two nested PCRs of 16 and 9 cycles, and bead purification was carried out after each PCR. Before amplification, the cDNA was both treated with uracil DNA-glycosylase and purified with the QIAquick PCR purification kit. In the second PCR, Illumina TruSeq-compatible adapters and sample-specific barcodes were added. TapeStation and Qubit were used to check library quality and concentration, and 5 to 6.5 ng of each library went into the pool. Sequencing of the pooled libraries was done on an Illumina HiSeq2500 single-index Rapid Run using custom sequencing primers and 2 x 100 bp reads. In the paper's pipeline: MiGEC version 1.2.6 was used for UMI-based consensus assembly, which corrected PCR and sequencing errors. MiXCR version 2.1.1 handled V(D)J alignment, clonotype assembly and CDR3 extraction. To normalise gene usage, clonotype sharing and MAIT/NKT TCR abundance, the analysis used the top 1000, 10 000 and 20 000 clonotypes per sample. Diversity was computed as the inverse Simpson index with the vegan R package after downsampling to 27 000 UMIs. Paired Mann-Whitney U tests were applied to discordant twin pairs, with Benjamini-Hochberg correction for multiple testing. Following reprocessing of the reads by TCRdb, the data hold one row per CDR3 protein sequence and no DNA is available. These V and J calls rely on TCRdb rather than the paper's analysis. The table of this sample itemizes fewer than 450,000 distinct CDR3 sequences. Together, the top ten hold 2.5% to 3% of the sample.

The data derive from a study of monozygotic twins with inflammatory bowel disease (dated by TCRdb to between 2018 and 2020). For the study in its entirety: A total of some 28 monozygotic twin pairs were included in the full study, comprising nine German pairs (four IBD-concordant, five IBD-discordant) and 19 IBD-discordant Danish pairs. The search for disease-associated traits relied mainly on comparing, within discordant pairs, IBD patients with their genetically identical healthy co-twins. Each individual had, on average, about 151 000 unique TCRalpha sequences and 181 000 unique TCRbeta sequences available for analysis.

General conclusions and limits of the study: Because patients were on differing immunosuppressive treatments, the repertoires may have picked up extra background noise and inter-individual variability. Repertoire similarity did not differ between concordant and discordant twins, which could be due to limited statistical power. Fewer clonotypes were shared with other individuals by IBD patients than by healthy twins, most markedly in patients showing signs of disease activity. No single strong signal or clonotype linked to IBD turned up in the results, so the idea that one exists was not supported. A decrease in TCRbeta repertoire diversity, as measured by inverse Simpson index, was observed in IBD patients compared with their healthy co-twins. The analysis was unable to tell apart different T cell subtypes.

The CDR3 holds 17 amino acids from the cysteine to the phenylalanine. The coding DNA is unavailable. The germline V gene supplies CDR1 SGHTA and CDR2 FQGNSA. This clonotype was sampled from a human donor with ulcerative colitis or Crohn's disease, or a healthy co-twin of an affected twin (not recorded which). The receptor chain draws on TRBV7-2 and TRBJ1-4; TCRdb reports TRBD1, a call that lacks DNA to check it against. The source material was blood. The CDR3 region: CASSLGGRGTTNEKLFF.